This T cell receptor beta chain was recorded in a study of T cell clonality in common variable immunodeficiency. Note on this clone: The DNA ends 3 residues before the CDR3 does, and the rest of the CDR3 is filled in from the germline J gene.

Sequencing input was equivalent genomic DNA from CVID and controls. The table came from immunoSEQ multiplex PCR; TCRdb's copy has only in-frame clones and leaves some out. This sample comprises tens of thousands of clones, none seen once only. Germline-derived CDR1 and CDR2 are SNHLY and FYNNEI. Trimming cost V 2 bases and J 8 bases, with 4 bases left between them. The CDR3 has 11 amino acids. Sequenced material: peripheral blood mononuclear cells. The chain joins TRBV2 to TRBJ2-1; the D is unclear. The sequence came from a person aged 18 to 70 in good health. CDR3 bases read: TGTGCCAGCAGTGAAACATATGAG. Translated: CASSETYE. The full-length CDR3 reads as CASSETYEQFF.